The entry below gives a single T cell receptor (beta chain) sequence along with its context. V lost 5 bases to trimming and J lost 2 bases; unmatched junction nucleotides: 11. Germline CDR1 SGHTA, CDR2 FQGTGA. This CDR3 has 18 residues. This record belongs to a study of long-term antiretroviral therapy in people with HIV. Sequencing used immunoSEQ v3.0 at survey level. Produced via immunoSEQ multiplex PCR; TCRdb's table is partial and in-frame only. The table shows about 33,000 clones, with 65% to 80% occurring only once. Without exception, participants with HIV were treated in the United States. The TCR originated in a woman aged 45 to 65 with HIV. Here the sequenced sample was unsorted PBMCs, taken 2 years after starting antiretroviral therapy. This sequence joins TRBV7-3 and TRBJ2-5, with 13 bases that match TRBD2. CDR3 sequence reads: CASSQKTSGGPTQETQYF. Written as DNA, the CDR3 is TGTGCCAGCAGCCAGAAGACTAGCGGGGGGCCGACGCAAGAGACCCAGTACTTC. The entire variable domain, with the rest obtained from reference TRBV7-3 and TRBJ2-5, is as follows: GAGVSQTPSNKVTEKGKYVELRCDPISGHTALYWYRQSLGQGPEFLIYFQGTGAADDSGLPNDRFFAVRPEGSVSTLKIQRTERGDSAVYLCASSQKTSGGPTQETQYFGPGTRLLVL.